Listed here are 29 T cell receptor beta chains from one sample, sequenced in a study of Tregs in tolerant kidney transplant recipients. Data came from immunoSEQ multiplex PCR; TCRdb stores just in-frame clones and leaves some out. The sample records approximately 82,000 clones, over 85% being singletons. Recipients received nonmyeloablative bone marrow transplants from related graft donors, with transient mixed chimerism. This sample comprised CD4+ T cells from blood (PBMCs), obtained 12 months after the transplant. The receptors shown here come from a human patient who received a combined kidney and bone marrow transplant. Some T cells may be provided by the graft donor.

The J gene is TRBJ2-1, the V gene TRBV11-2; perhaps TRBD2 as D (6 bases). Germline CDR1 reads SGHAT; CDR2 reads FQNNGV. Trimming stripped 5 bases from V and 6 bases from J, with 14 bases between. The CDR3 length is 14 residues. The CDR3 loop is CASSTRLVSNEQFF. The CDR3 nucleotides read TGTGCCAGCAGCACACGACTAGTTTCCAATGAGCAGTTCTTC.

The rearrangement links TRBV9 to TRBJ1-2, with D unresolved. Trimming removed 4 bases at V and 0 bases at J, with 13 bases between. CDR1 and CDR2 (germline): SGDLS, YYNGEE. The CDR3 has 15 residues. CDR3 protein: CASSPESQTNYGYTF. The CDR3 bases are TGTGCCAGCAGCCCCGAATCGCAGACTAACTATGGCTACACCTTC.

The J gene is TRBJ2-3, the V gene TRBV19, with 10 positions matching TRBD2. The CDR3 is 16 amino acids. The V gene's germline CDR1 is LNHDA and CDR2 SQIVND (reference sequence). Trimming removed 4 bases from V and 3 bases from J; junction bases left unmatched: 7. The CDR3 DNA reads as TGTGCCAGTAGTAGCCCACTAGCGGGACGGACAGATACGCAGTATTTT. Translated, it gives CASSSPLAGRTDTQYF.

This chain links TRBV29-1 with TRBJ2-7; a weak D match, TRBD2 (5 bases). The CDR3 length is 12 residues. Germline loops: CDR1 SQVTM, CDR2 ANQGSEA. The germline V and J ends were trimmed by 4 bases and 5 bases, with 12 bases remaining between them. CDR3 sequence reads: CSVGPGIHEQYF. CDR3 in DNA: TGCAGCGTTGGGCCCGGGATCCACGAGCAGTACTTC.

V usage is TRBV7-8 and J usage is TRBJ2-4, with 9 bases lining up with TRBD1. This CDR3 is built from 14 residues. Germline values: CDR1 SGHVS, CDR2 FQNEAQ. The junction had 5 bases not matched to a gene; V was cut back by 5 bases and J by 6 bases. The CDR3 reads CASSPGQGLNIQYF. CDR3 DNA sequence: TGTGCCAGCAGCCCCGGACAGGGGTTAAACATTCAGTACTTC.

The chain links TRBV7-6 to TRBJ2-1, with 11 nucleotides matching TRBD2. The ends lost 5 bases at V and 8 bases at J; junction bases unmatched: 14. CDR1 is SGHVS and CDR2 is FNYEAQ in the germline V gene. The CDR3 has 17 residues. Here the CDR3 reads CASSPRASGGHLDEQFF. The DNA of the CDR3 is TGTGCCAGCAGCCCCCGGGCTAGCGGGGGGCATTTGGATGAGCAGTTCTTC.

The V and J genes are TRBV4-3 and TRBJ2-7, with D tentatively TRBD2 (5 bases). Trimming took 6 bases from V and 10 from J, leaving 7 bases between them. Germline loops: CDR1 LGHNA, CDR2 YSLEER. This CDR3 is built from 9 residues. This CDR3 reads CASRRVQYF. The CDR3 nucleotides read TGCGCCAGCAGGCGGGTCCAGTACTTC.

The chain is built from TRBV5-4 and TRBJ2-1; 8 bases are shared with TRBD1. Per germline, CDR1 SGHNT and CDR2 YYREEE (reference sequence). V was pared by 0 bases and J by 6 bases, with 8 bases of the junction left unmatched. The CDR3 runs 16 residues. The CDR3 bases are TGTGCCAGCAGCTTGGGCGACAGGGGACGGCTCAATGAGCAGTTCTTC. Translated: CASSLGDRGRLNEQFF.

As concerns this clone: The sample carries other DNA sequences with the same CDR3. This chain joins TRBV9 and TRBJ1-6, with D possibly matching TRBD1 (6 bases). V was pared by 4 bases and J by 7 bases, with 21 bases between. The CDR3 consists of 17 residues. Germline V CDR1 and CDR2: SGDLS, YYNGEE. The CDR3 here is CASSPQQGPSLNSPLHF. The CDR3 DNA is TGTGCCAGCAGCCCACAACAGGGCCCGTCTTTAAATTCACCCCTCCACTTT.

The chain recombines TRBV6-5 with TRBJ2-5; 9 bases align to TRBD1. Germline lookup yields CDR1 MNHEY and CDR2 SVGAGI. V was clipped by 2 bases and J by 4 bases; unmatched bases: 2. This CDR3 is 14 amino acids long. CDR3 coding DNA: TGTGCCAGCAGTTACCGGACAGGGGTAGAGACCCAGTACTTC. It translates to CASSYRTGVETQYF.

The V gene is TRBV30, the J gene TRBJ2-1, with 11 nucleotides matching TRBD2. Germline CDR1 GTSNPN, CDR2 SVGIG (reference sequence). The CDR3 is 15 residues long. Trimming at V came to 2 bases and at J to 9 bases, leaving 9 bases not matched to a gene. The CDR3 here is CAWSQVAGGPGEQFF. Here the CDR3 DNA reads TGTGCCTGGAGTCAGGTAGCGGGAGGGCCGGGTGAGCAGTTCTTC. Filled out from reference TRBV30 and TRBJ2-1, the complete variable domain reads SQTIHQWPATLVQPVGSPLSLECTVEGTSNPNLYWYRQAAGRGLQLLFYSVGIGQISSEVPQNLSASRPQDRQFILSSKKLLLSDSGFYLCAWSQVAGGPGEQFFGPGTRLTVL.

The rearrangement joins TRBV4-3 to TRBJ2-3, with 8 bases fitting TRBD2. The CDR3 loop spans 18 amino acids. Germline-derived CDR1 and CDR2 are LGHNA and YSLEER. V lost 4 bases and J lost 6; bases outside the gene matches: 18. CDR3 sequence reads: CASSLLDSGTSSFDTQYF. The CDR3 nucleotides are TGCGCCAGCAGCCTACTTGATTCCGGGACTAGTTCGTTTGATACGCAGTATTTT.

The chain couples TRBV5-1 to TRBJ2-5; D may be TRBD2 (7 bases). Germline V gene sequence: CDR1 SGHRS, CDR2 YFSETQ. The CDR3 spans 17 residues. The germline V and J ends were trimmed by 0 bases and 2 bases, with 17 bases remaining between them. The CDR3, as DNA: TGCGCCAGCAGCTTGGCCGTGGGGGCGGGAGCACAAGAGACCCAGTACTTC. It specifies CASSLAVGAGAQETQYF.

The chain uses TRBV7-3 and TRBJ2-1; 7 bases are shared with TRBD2. This CDR3 contains 14 residues. CDR1 and CDR2 (germline): SGHTA, FQGTGA. J lost 4 bases, V lost 6 bases, and 6 bases had no gene match. CDR3 protein: CASSSSGIYNEQFF. The CDR3 nucleotides are TGTGCCAGCAGTAGCAGCGGGATTTACAATGAGCAGTTCTTC.

The chain employs TRBV7-5 and TRBJ2-1; the D call of TRBD1 is as the table states it, not checked on the DNA. TRBV7-5 is recorded as a pseudogene. The CDR3 runs 18 residues. The CDR3 DNA is TGTGTCAGAAGCTTAGAACAGACAGCCGGGCCTCCCTACAATGAGCAGTTCTTC. Protein product: CVRSLEQTAGPPYNEQFF.

The rearrangement joins TRBV4-1 to TRBJ2-1, with 9 bases fitting TRBD2. The CDR3 runs 17 residues. The germline CDR1 and CDR2 sequences are MGHRA and YSYEKL. The J segment lost 4 bases and the V segment lost 4 bases, leaving 11 bases of the junction unmatched. The CDR3 coding sequence is TGCGCCAGCAGCCTCCGATTACGACTAGCGGCGTACAATGAGCAGTTCTTC. Residues: CASSLRLRLAAYNEQFF.

The chain couples TRBV5-6 to TRBJ2-1; D gene unclear. This CDR3 has 11 residues. V was trimmed by 2 bases and J by 6 bases, leaving 3 bases between them. CDR1 and CDR2 (germline): SGHDT, YYEEEE. The CDR3 spells CASSFGNEQFF. The CDR3 nucleotides read TGTGCCAGCAGCTTCGGCAATGAGCAGTTCTTC.

As to this clone: The junction differs from germline at one of its ends, possibly a read error. The chain uses TRBV5-1 and TRBJ1-5; TRBD1 matches at 8 bases. Germline V CDR1 and CDR2: SGHRS, YFSETQ. This CDR3 has 14 residues. The CDR3 DNA sequence: TGCGCCAGCAGGTTGGGGACAGGAGGACAGCCCCAGCATTTT. Translation gives CASRLGTGGQPQHF.

The rearrangement links TRBV11-1 to TRBJ2-1; possibly TRBD1 for D (6 bases). Germline CDR1 SGHAT, CDR2 FQDESV (reference sequence). V lost 2 bases, J lost 2 bases, and 7 bases lay in between. This CDR3 is built from 14 residues. The DNA for the CDR3 is TGTGCCAGCAGCTTAAACAGGGCCTACAATGAGCAGTTCTTC. Translation: CASSLNRAYNEQFF. The whole variable domain, remainder taken from reference TRBV11-1 and TRBJ2-1, is EAEVAQSPRYKITEKSQAVAFWCDPISGHATLYWYRQILGQGPELLVQFQDESVVDDSQLPKDRFSAERLKGVDSTLKIQPAELGDSAMYLCASSLNRAYNEQFFGPGTRLTVL.

The V call is TRBV7-9, the J call TRBJ2-3; 8 nucleotides align to TRBD1. This CDR3 contains 16 residues. J lost 1 base, V lost 5 bases, and 8 bases had no gene match. Per germline, CDR1 SEHNR and CDR2 FQNEAQ (reference sequence). The CDR3 region has the DNA TGTGCCAGCAGCCCTAAAGGACAGGGTGGCACAGATACGCAGTATTTT. As protein: CASSPKGQGGTDTQYF. The full variable domain, its missing parts supplied by reference TRBV7-9 and TRBJ2-3, is DTGVSQNPRHKITKRGQNVTFRCDPISEHNRLYWYRQTLGQGPEFLTYFQNEAQLEKSRLLSDRFSAERPKGSFSTLEIQRTEQGDSAMYLCASSPKGQGGTDTQYFGPGTRLTVL.

The V and J genes are TRBV18 and TRBJ1-3; 7 positions match TRBD1. Trimming at V came to 5 bases and at J to 0 bases, leaving 4 bases not matched to a gene. Germline CDR1 KGHSH, CDR2 LQKENI. The CDR3 is 15 amino acids. CDR3 in amino acids: CASSRGQSSGNTIYF. The DNA of the CDR3 is TGTGCCAGCTCAAGGGGACAGAGCTCTGGAAACACCATATATTTT.

The chain is built from TRBV12-5 and TRBJ2-2; D uncertain. This CDR3 has 13 residues. V shed 2 bases and J shed 8 bases, with 9 bases lying between them. CDR1 and CDR2 from the germline V gene are LGHNT and FRNRAP. CDR3 in amino acids: CASGLILTGELFF. The CDR3, as DNA: TGTGCTAGTGGTTTGATCTTGACAGGGGAGCTGTTTTTT.

Points on this clone: At one boundary the junction diverges from the germline segment, which might be a read error. Different DNA sequences within this sample yield the same CDR3. The chain links TRBV5-1 to TRBJ1-6; D not resolved. CDR3 size: 18 residues. Germline V CDR1 and CDR2: SGHRS, YFSETQ. CDR3 coding DNA: TGCGCCAGCAGCTTGGTCCTACGGGGAAGCTCCTATAATTCCCCCCTCCACTTT. The encoded protein is CASSLVLRGSSYNSPLHF.

In this sample, this clone turned up once. V usage is TRBV18 and J usage is TRBJ2-3; TRBD2 aligns across 10 bases. CDR1 is KGHSH, CDR2 LQKENI, per germline. This CDR3 has 17 amino acids. J lost 0 bases, V lost 2 bases, and 5 bases had no gene match. DNA of the CDR3: TGTGCCAGCTCACCAATTACTAGCGGGGCTAGCACAGATACGCAGTATTTT. It codes for CASSPITSGASTDTQYF. Full variable domain (outside the CDR3, taken from reference TRBV18 and TRBJ2-3): NAGVMQNPRHLVRRRGQEARLRCSPMKGHSHVYWYRQLPEEGLKFMVYLQKENIIDESGMPKERFSAEFPKEGPSILRIQQVVRGDSAAYFCASSPITSGASTDTQYFGPGTRLTVL.

The rearrangement uses TRBV5-1 and TRBJ2-3, with TRBD2 matching 7 bases. Germline CDR1 is SGHRS and CDR2 is YFSETQ. The CDR3 loop spans 15 amino acids. After removal of 4 bases from V and 2 bases from J, the junction contained 7 bases not matched to a gene. CDR3 in DNA: TGCGCCAGCAGCGGGGGGGACTATTTCACAGATACGCAGTATTTT. It codes for CASSGGDYFTDTQYF.

This clone was detected only once. The rearrangement joins TRBV18 to TRBJ2-3, with a tentative D call TRBD1 (5 bases). The CDR3 runs 15 residues. CDR1 is KGHSH and CDR2 is LQKENI in the germline V gene. V was pared by 2 bases and J by 2 bases, with 11 bases between. The CDR3 DNA follows: TGTGCCAGCTCACCAAGGCAGGGCTACACAGATACGCAGTATTTT. Translating it yields CASSPRQGYTDTQYF.

The V and J genes are TRBV6-4 and TRBJ1-6, with D possibly matching TRBD1 (6 bases). Trimming took 0 bases from V and 10 from J, leaving 13 bases between them. The CDR3 runs to 15 residues. Germline V lookup: CDR1 MRHNA, CDR2 SNTAGT. The CDR3 coding sequence is TGTGCCAGCAGTGACTCGACAAGAGGGGGATCACCCCTCCACTTT. It codes for CASSDSTRGGSPLHF.

The chain links TRBV15 to TRBJ2-3; 11 bases map to TRBD2. The CDR3 is 13 residues long. J lost 3 bases, V lost 11 bases, and 4 bases had no gene match. Per germline, CDR1 LNHNV and CDR2 YYDKDF (reference sequence). In nucleotides, the CDR3 is TGTGCCGTTAGCGGGGGGGGGACAGATACGCAGTATTTT. Translated: CAVSGGGTDTQYF.

The gene calls are TRBV28 and TRBJ2-2; 11 bases map to TRBD2. The CDR3 covers 16 residues. V lost 3 bases, J lost 4 bases, and 4 bases stayed unmatched. Per the germline V gene, CDR1 is MDHEN and CDR2 is SYDVKM. CDR3 coding DNA: TGTGCCAGCAGTTTCCTAGCGGGGGGTCTCACCGGGGAGCTGTTTTTT. It encodes CASSFLAGGLTGELFF. Combining the CDR3 with reference TRBV28 and TRBJ2-2 gives the whole variable domain DVKVTQSSRYLVKRTGEKVFLECVQDMDHENMFWYRQDPGLGLRLIYFSYDVKMKEKGDIPEGYSVSREKKERFSLILESASTNQTSMYLCASSFLAGGLTGELFFGEGSRLTVL.